This paragraph covers one TCR beta chain sequence. As yet, its antigen is unknown. The second PCR ran about 6 to 11 cycles with a sample-barcoded 5' primer and J-beta primers. A single record per CDR3 protein comes from TCRdb applying MiXCR to the 5' RACE reads. The profile shows 600,000 to 800,000 distinct CDR3 sequences, 52% of them singletons. CDR3 length: 15 amino acids. Germline CDR1 SQVTM, CDR2 ANQGSEA. V was clipped by 1 base and J by 3 bases; unmatched bases: 6. This specimen comes from a study of blood T cells in healthy people across ages. General study results and limits: Possibly, changes in expanded clonotypes were confounded because donor CMV status was unknown. Per million T cells, the diversity of TCR beta decreased roughly linearly as age advanced.

Donation came from healthy Caucasian individuals in Russia who were aged about 6 to 95. Sequencing used blood. V gene TRBV29-1 combines with J gene TRBJ2-7, with TRBD2 identical over 10 bases. The sequence was obtained from a woman of 80 years or more in good health. CDR3 loop: CSVEAPSGGGYEQYF. The CDR3 coding sequence is TGCAGCGTTGAAGCTCCCAGCGGGGGGGGCTACGAGCAGTACTTC.